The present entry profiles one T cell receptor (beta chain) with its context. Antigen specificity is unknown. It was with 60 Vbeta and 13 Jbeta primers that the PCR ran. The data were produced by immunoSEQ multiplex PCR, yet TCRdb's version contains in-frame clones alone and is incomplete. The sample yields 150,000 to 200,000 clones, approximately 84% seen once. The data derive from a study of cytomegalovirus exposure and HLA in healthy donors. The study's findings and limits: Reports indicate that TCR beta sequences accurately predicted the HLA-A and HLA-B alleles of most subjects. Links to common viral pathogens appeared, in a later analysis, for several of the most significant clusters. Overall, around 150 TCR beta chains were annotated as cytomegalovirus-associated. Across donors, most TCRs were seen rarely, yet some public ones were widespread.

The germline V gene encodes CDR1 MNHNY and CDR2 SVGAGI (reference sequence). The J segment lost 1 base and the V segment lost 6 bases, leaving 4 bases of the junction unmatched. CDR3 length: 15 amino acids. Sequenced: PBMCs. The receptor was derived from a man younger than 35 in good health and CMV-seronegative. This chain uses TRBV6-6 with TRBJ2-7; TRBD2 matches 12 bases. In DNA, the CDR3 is TGTGCCAGCAGATGGACTAGCGGGGAATCCTACGAGCAGTACTTC. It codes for CASRWTSGESYEQYF.